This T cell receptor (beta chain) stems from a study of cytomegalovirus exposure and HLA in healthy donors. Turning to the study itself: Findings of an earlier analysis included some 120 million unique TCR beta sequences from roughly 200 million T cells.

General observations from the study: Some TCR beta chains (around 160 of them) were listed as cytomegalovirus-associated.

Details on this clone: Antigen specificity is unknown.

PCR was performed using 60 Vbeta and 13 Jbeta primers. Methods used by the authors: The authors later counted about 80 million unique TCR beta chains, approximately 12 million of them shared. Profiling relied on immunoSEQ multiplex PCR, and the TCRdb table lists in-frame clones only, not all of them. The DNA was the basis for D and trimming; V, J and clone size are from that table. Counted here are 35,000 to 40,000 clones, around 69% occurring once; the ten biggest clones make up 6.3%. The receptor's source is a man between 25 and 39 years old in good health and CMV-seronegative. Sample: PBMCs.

CDR3 DNA sequence: TGTGCCAGCAGCTTGGGAGCCCTCACAGATACGCAGTATTTT. It is translated as CASSLGALTDTQYF. The rearrangement joins TRBV5-5 to TRBJ2-3, with no clear D. This CDR3 comprises 14 residues. The V gene's germline CDR1 is SGHKS and CDR2 YYEKEE (reference sequence). V gave up 0 bases and J gave up 2 bases, with 7 bases separating them.